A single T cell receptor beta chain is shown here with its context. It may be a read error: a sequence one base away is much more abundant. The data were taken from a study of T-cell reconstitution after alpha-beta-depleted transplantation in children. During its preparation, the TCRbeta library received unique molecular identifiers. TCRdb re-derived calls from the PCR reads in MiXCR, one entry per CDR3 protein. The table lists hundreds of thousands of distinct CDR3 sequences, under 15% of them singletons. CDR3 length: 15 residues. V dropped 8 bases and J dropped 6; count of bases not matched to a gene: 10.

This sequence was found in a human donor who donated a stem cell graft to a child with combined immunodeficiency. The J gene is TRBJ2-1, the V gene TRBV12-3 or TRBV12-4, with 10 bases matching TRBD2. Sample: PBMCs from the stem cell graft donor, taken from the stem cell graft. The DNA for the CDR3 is TGTGCCAGCTGTCGTCTAGCGGGGGACTTCAATGAGCAGTTCTTC. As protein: CASCRLAGDFNEQFF.